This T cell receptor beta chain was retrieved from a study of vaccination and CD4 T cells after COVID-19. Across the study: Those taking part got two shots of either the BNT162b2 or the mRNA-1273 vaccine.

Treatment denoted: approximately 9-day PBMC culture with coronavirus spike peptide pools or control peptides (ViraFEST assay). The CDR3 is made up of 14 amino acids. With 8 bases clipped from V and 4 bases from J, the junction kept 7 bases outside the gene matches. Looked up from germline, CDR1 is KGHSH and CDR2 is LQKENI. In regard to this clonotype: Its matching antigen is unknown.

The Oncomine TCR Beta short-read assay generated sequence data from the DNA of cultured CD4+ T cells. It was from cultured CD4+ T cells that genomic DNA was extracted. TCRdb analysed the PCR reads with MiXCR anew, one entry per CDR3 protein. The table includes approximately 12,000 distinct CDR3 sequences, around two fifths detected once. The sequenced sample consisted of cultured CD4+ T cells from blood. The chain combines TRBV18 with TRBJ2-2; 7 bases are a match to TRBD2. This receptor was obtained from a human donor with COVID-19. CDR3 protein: CASAGGIRTGELFF. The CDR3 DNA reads TGTGCCAGCGCCGGGGGGATCCGCACCGGGGAGCTGTTTTTT.